The sequence of this TCR beta chain was determined in a study of cytomegalovirus exposure and HLA in healthy donors (dated by TCRdb to about 2017). Regarding the research as a whole: In an earlier analysis of about 560 of the donors, 276 Gb of sequence data and 117 million unique TCR beta sequences from 180 million or so T cells were reported. The study combined high-throughput TCR immunosequencing, statistical association of individual TCRs with disease status, and machine learning to predict cytomegalovirus infection status. In an earlier analysis of 587 of the donors, high-throughput TCR beta sequencing was used to judge whether each TCR beta V gene segment behaved as functional or pseudogenic. Because of strong linkage in the cohort, five DR-DQ haplotypes were treated as single units for association and clustering. In a later analysis, previously published TCR beta repertoires from 670 or so donors were re-analyzed and high-resolution HLA genotyping was added so that TCR occurrence patterns could be studied. The study used immunosequencing to profile the T cell repertoires of approximately 640 subjects and linked those repertoires to cytomegalovirus serostatus. The number of typed donors differed by locus: about 620-640 for A, B, C, DRB1 and DQB1; 500 to 550 for DQA1; approximately 600 for DPA1; and roughly 470 for DPB1. The genetic ancestry cluster associated with self-reported Caucasian donors included about 84% of the 300 to 450 genotyped donors. Rather than drawing on any new phenotypic data, the later analysis identified candidate immune exposures from TCR beta sequences and the way those sequences occurred across donors. Alongside the repertoire data, information on donor age, sex, ethnicity and CMV serostatus was compiled. Every repertoire in the discovery cohort had been generated on one and the same sequencing platform. Around 320 gigabases of sequencing data and tens of millions of unique TCR sequences were included in an early release covering about 700 HLA-typed donors. Among some 400 genotyped donors of the cohort, an average of about 240,000 unique TCR beta nucleotide sequences was sequenced per donor, of which 15% to 20% were non-productive. The aim of the study was to test whether cataloging public T cell receptors could identify signatures of past pathogen exposure. HLA typing included class I and class II loci at four-digit resolution. Genome-wide SNP genotypes for about three fifths of the 666 donors were used in a later genetic analysis, which treated that subset as a discovery cohort. In addition to the first cohort of about 650 subjects, a separate validation cohort of 130 or so different subjects was used.

Trimming takes 4 bases from V and 1 base from J, and the germline ends sit 7 bases apart. CDR1 and CDR2 are drawn from the germline V gene: SNHLY, FYNNEI. From its cysteine to its phenylalanine, the CDR3 spans 13 amino acids. The CDR3 DNA has 39 bases and is translated from base 1. The cohort was made up of approximately 700 healthy bone marrow donors. At the time of sampling, every cohort member was nominally healthy, though immune exposures that went unrecorded were likely present. The donor was CMV seropositive and belonged to the group of over 250 seropositive cohort members. A peripheral blood sample was provided by each donor, and peripheral blood mononuclear cells were used for TCR beta sequencing. Genomic DNA was extracted from the blood cell samples with the Qiagen DNeasy Blood Extraction Kit. Concerning this clone: Its antigen is unknown. Per-nucleotide qualities are absent, and no much larger clonotype sits a single base away.

The library relied on the immunoSEQ multiplex PCR assay. For the multiplex PCR, a mixture combining 60 forward primers for TCR Vbeta segments and 13 reverse primers for TCR Jbeta segments was used. The CDR3 region of rearranged TCR beta genes was amplified from genomic DNA by a multiplex PCR assay. Amplified TCR beta libraries were sequenced as 87-base-pair reads on the Illumina HiSeq System. In the original analysis: Across the 700 or so repertoires, a later analysis counted roughly 77 million unique TCR beta chains, some 11 million of which were shared by at least two donors. A nearest-neighbor algorithm error-corrected the raw reads and collapsed the reads into unique sequences, merging closely related sequences to remove PCR and sequencing errors. Alignment of CDR3 sequences to IMGT reference sequences was used to assign V, D and J gene segments. Each retained sequence needed at least a six-nucleotide match to both a V gene segment and a J gene segment. Rearrangements were classified as productive when the CDR3 lacked stop codons and remained in frame with V and J, and all other rearrangements were classified as non-productive. CDR3 was defined by IMGT convention, running from the second conserved V-encoded cysteine to the conserved J-encoded phenylalanine. In an earlier analysis of more than 550 of the donors, sequences lacking an unambiguous match to a single V gene segment were excluded. An earlier analysis of almost 600 of the donors classified V segments as functional when productive rearrangements were above 56.7% and as segregating when the standard deviation between donors was above 5%. A statistical classification framework was built to diagnose cytomegalovirus status from the catalog of TCR beta chain sequences. V and J gene assignment, in a later analysis, came from comparing TCR nucleotide sequences with IMGT/GENE-DB human TR gene sequences. Using the TCRdist pipeline, a later analysis assigned CDR3 sequences along with most-parsimonious VDJ recombination scenarios. In a later analysis, every TCR beta chain was defined by the combination of its CDR3 amino acid sequence and its V-gene family, and reads without a unique V-gene family were dropped. A later analysis removed 600 or so highly shared, low-generation-probability nucleotide sequences to deal with suspected cross-contamination and a sequencing artifact. In a later analysis, a clonal expansion index for each public chain was calculated from normalized within-repertoire ranks of inferred template counts. In a later analysis, generation probabilities were computed using a VDJ recombination model fitted to out-of-frame rearrangements, and the results were checked against IGoR. Hypergeometric tests were used in a later analysis to score TCR-TCR, TCR-HLA and TCR-CMV co-occurrence, with a repertoire-size bias correction applied to the TCR pairs. A later analysis estimated false discovery rates by permuting HLA or CMV assignments 20 times. In a later analysis, co-occurring TCRs were grouped with DBSCAN, and TCRdist sequence similarity was added when clustering was performed within HLA-allele-positive subsets. Co-occurrence clustering excluded repertoires with fewer than 30,000 or more than 120,000 public chains, plus five with anomalous nucleotide sharing. TCRdb took this table from immuneACCESS and kept in-frame rearrangements with V and J called. Such tables lack part of the clones; where checked against another copy, unresolved V genes explain under half of the gap, and the rest is unexplained. The DNA was the basis for D and trimming; V, J and clone size are from that table. Recorded for this sample are 150,000 to 170,000 clones; roughly 77% of them occurred a single time. 6% to 8.5% of the sample belongs to the ten largest clones.

Overall results and qualifications from the work: An association between a missense DCLRE1C variant and V-gene and J-gene trimming of TCR beta chains was found in a later genetic analysis and replicated in an independent cohort. In vitro tests confirmed that a few of the cytomegalovirus-associated TCR beta chains recognize cytomegalovirus antigens. According to a later analysis, TCR association rates differed among HLA loci, with DRB1 alleles showing the most associated TCRs and HLA-C alleles showing the fewest. Most TCR sequences were seen in very few donors, while some public TCRs were found in many individuals. Compared with equally common non-associated chains, HLA-associated TCR beta chains in a later analysis were more clonally expanded and had lower generation probabilities. Compared with the approximately 670-donor mean, donors in an Asian-associated ancestry cluster had fewer N-insertions in productive TCRs, according to a later genetic analysis. Some IMGT-functional V segments, including TRBV6-2 and TRBV6-3, could not be told apart with the 87-base-pair reads, so those segments were excluded. In a later analysis, most CMV-associated TCR beta chains were found to appear HLA-restricted, with HLA associations seemingly driven largely by CMV exposure. A further reported finding was that TCR beta sequences accurately predicted the HLA-A and HLA-B alleles for most subjects in the first cohort. When HLA alleles, especially DR and DQ, strongly co-occurred, TCR associations were difficult to assign to individual alleles. CMV serostatus was the only immune exposure information available for the cohort. The study listed 164 TCR beta chains as associated with cytomegalovirus. Because HLA typing was unavailable for some donors at each locus, only the typed subset was used in association tests. A later analysis reported that several top co-occurrence clusters appeared linked to parvovirus B19, influenza, CMV and Epstein-Barr virus. According to the authors, the approach could potentially be generalized to other disease states and immunological phenotypes. A cluster of highly shared sequence variants was judged likely to represent a technical artifact of the sequencing pipeline. The classifier was reported to diagnose cytomegalovirus status with high specificity and sensitivity in both the original cohort and the validation cohort. This cohort had only TCR beta chains sequenced, and the lack of alpha or paired-chain data limited which features could be detected. About 17 rarely observed V segments, including chromosome 9 orphons, were excluded from the earlier analysis of 550 to 700 of the donors because counts were too low. The presence/absence analyses assumed that sequencing depth was roughly uniform across donors, and that assumption may not be true. At a false discovery rate of 0.05, a later analysis linked 16,000 or so TCR beta sequences to specific HLA alleles. Linkage disequilibrium might explain the correlated functional status among segregating V segments, but an unknown experimental factor could not be excluded. In an earlier analysis of around 600 of the donors, most TCR beta V segments appeared in productive rearrangements about 90% or about 30% of the time, broadly matching IMGT annotations.

The clonotype comes from a man aged 25 to 40 in good health and CMV-seropositive. Sequencing was performed on PBMCs. This sequence uses TRBV2 and TRBJ1-1; the D gene is not confidently resolved. The CDR3 reads as follows: CASSVMANTEAFF. The nucleotides read TGTGCCAGCAGTGTAATGGCGAACACTGAAGCTTTCTTT.